What follows describes a single TCR beta chain. Original processing methods: Amplification of reference gene primers was used by the study to estimate nucleated cell counts. Some clones are missing from TCRdb's copy, which holds only in-frame ones; the method was immunoSEQ multiplex PCR. D and trimming were read from the DNA, whereas the V and J calls and clone size are those reported in that table. The sample includes about 12,000 clones, 72% seen only once; the top ten take 10%. Enrollment of patients from Seattle took place during active infection, with longitudinal follow-up. The junction had 8 bases not matched to a gene; V was cut back by 6 bases and J by 4 bases. The CDR3 has 14 amino acids. Germline V lookup: CDR1 SEHNR, CDR2 FQNEAQ (reference sequence). The data derive from a study of blood T cell repertoires in COVID-19. The overall study: Sources were T cells, B-cell-depleted T cells, or PBMCs; the material itself was cDNA or gDNA.

This chain connects TRBV7-9 to TRBJ1-1; 7 nucleotides agree with TRBD1. Sequencing was carried out using peripheral blood. The origin of this receptor is a man aged 55 to 70 with COVID-19, enrolled during active disease. CDR3 sequence reads: CASRLDRVITEAFF. In nucleotides, the CDR3 is TGTGCCAGCAGACTCGACAGGGTAATCACTGAAGCTTTCTTT. Based on the CDR3 plus reference TRBV7-9 and TRBJ1-1, the full variable domain is DTGVSQNPRHKITKRGQNVTFRCDPISEHNRLYWYRQTLGQGPEFLTYFQNEAQLEKSRLLSDRFSAERPKGSFSTLEIQRTEQGDSAMYLCASRLDRVITEAFFGQGTRLTVV.